Listed here are 14 T cell receptor beta chains from one sample, sequenced in a study of molecular identifiers for immune sequencing clone quantification. TCRdb processed the PCR reads anew with MiXCR; each CDR3 protein has one entry. Of just over 95,000 distinct CDR3 sequences listed, 24% are singletons. Sequencing input: naive CD8+ T cells from blood, with Jurkat cell RNA spiked in. Sample subset: FACS-sorted CD8+CD4-CCR7+CD45RA+ naive T cells. These receptors came from a human donor in good health. Some libraries in this study had Jurkat cell RNA spiked in.

In this sample, this clonotype turned up many times. V is TRBV13 and J is TRBJ2-5, with D possibly TRBD2 on 6 matching bases. Per the germline V gene, CDR1 is PRHDT and CDR2 is FYEKMQ (reference sequence). V was cut by 0 bases and J by 3 bases, with 17 bases left in between. This CDR3 region has 17 residues. The CDR3 sequence: CASSLGSWGIAEETQYF. The CDR3, as DNA: TGTGCCAGCAGCTTAGGATCTTGGGGTATAGCGGAAGAGACCCAGTACTTC.

Notes on this clonotype: Compared with germline, one end of the junction differs, possibly owing to a read error. The chain links TRBV10-3 to TRBJ2-7; D unresolved. The CDR3 spans 14 residues. Germline CDR1 ENHRY, CDR2 SYGVKD. CDR3 nucleotides: TGTGCCATCCGCCCGGATGCCCGCTCCTCCGAGCCGGACTTC. Protein sequence: CAIRPDARSSEPDF.

As concerns this clonotype: This may be a read error, as it is one base from a much larger clone. The chain carries TRBV7-7 and TRBJ2-1, with 7 nucleotides matching TRBD1. CDR3 length: 15 amino acids. CDR1 SSHAT and CDR2 FNYEAQ come from the germline V gene (reference sequence). CDR3 coding DNA: TGTGCTAGCAGCGACGGGACAGCGACTGACAATGAGCAGCTCTTC. As protein: CASSDGTATDNEQLF.

A remark on this clonotype: With a much larger clone just one base away, this may be a read error. The chain carries TRBV27 and TRBJ2-3; maybe TRBD2 (6 bases). This CDR3 region has 16 residues. Germline CDR1 is MNHEY and CDR2 is SMNVEV (reference sequence). The CDR3 region is CDSSLLASASTDTQYF. The CDR3 bases are TGTGACAGCAGTTTATTGGCTAGCGCAAGCACAGATACGCAGTATTTT.

This clonotype was seen many times. The chain couples TRBV6-1 to TRBJ2-7, with D unresolved. The CDR3 extends over 14 amino acids. Trimming shortened V by 1 base and J by 2 bases, and 9 bases separated the two germline ends. The germline CDR1 and CDR2 sequences are MNHNS and SASEGT. CDR3 bases: TGTGCCAGCAGTGAAGGGCTAGGCCCCTACGAGCAGTACTTC. This sequence encodes CASSEGLGPYEQYF.

This clonotype was detected ten times or more. The V call is TRBV7-2, the J call TRBJ2-3; 11 bases are a match to TRBD2. J gave up 1 base and V 4 bases, and 4 bases lay outside the gene matches. The CDR3 contains 16 residues. Germline loops: CDR1 SGHTA, CDR2 FQGNSA. The CDR3 is CASSYLAGGGTDTQYF. The CDR3 region has the DNA TGTGCCAGCAGCTATCTAGCGGGAGGAGGCACAGATACGCAGTATTTT.

This clonotype was found many times. V usage is TRBV25-1 and J usage is TRBJ2-7, with D perhaps assigned TRBD1 or TRBD2 (7 bases each). Per germline, CDR1 MGHDK and CDR2 SYGVNS. The CDR3 spans 15 residues. Trimming cost V 6 bases and J 0 bases, with 15 bases left between them. The CDR3 sequence is CASRGRDSSSYEQYF. CDR3 coding DNA: TGTGCCAGCAGGGGGAGGGACAGCAGCTCCTACGAGCAGTACTTC.

To note about this clonotype: This sequence may be a read error, since a much larger clone differs from it by one base. Here the CDR3 reads CANSQWGMNTEAFF. CDR3 sequence (DNA): TGTGCCAACAGCCAATGGGGCATGAACACTGAAGCTTTCTTT. The V gene is TRBV3-1, the J gene TRBJ1-1; D may be TRBD1 (5 bases). The germline CDR1 and CDR2 sequences are LGHDT and YNNKEL (reference sequence). This CDR3 has 14 residues.

This clonotype was observed many times. This chain links TRBV20-1 with TRBJ2-1; TRBD2 is a possible D gene (5 bases). With 0 bases removed from V and 8 bases from J, the gap between germline ends came to 20 bases. CDR3 length equals 16 residues. CDR1 and CDR2 (germline): DFQATT, SNEGSKA (reference sequence). The CDR3 nucleotides read TGCAGTGCTAGAGACTCACTTAGCGCGGATCTGGATGAGCAGTTCTTC. It specifies CSARDSLSADLDEQFF.

The V and J genes are TRBV27 and TRBJ1-1; D unresolved. Trimming left V 5 bases short and J 4 bases short, with 11 bases between. CDR3 size: 13 residues. CDR1 and CDR2 (germline): MNHEY, SMNVEV (reference sequence). In DNA, the CDR3 is TGTGCCAGCAGTCCCCGGGCGGGCACTGAAGCTTTCTTT. Translation: CASSPRAGTEAFF.

This clonotype was seen more than once but under ten times. V is TRBV4-2 and J is TRBJ2-1; 8 nucleotides agree with TRBD2. This CDR3 spans 16 amino acids. Trimming took 3 bases from V and 4 from J; bases not matched to a gene: 8. Germline V gene sequence: CDR1 LGHNA, CDR2 YNFKEQ. CDR3 bases: TGTGCCAGCAGCCATCCGGGACTAGGGCCTTACAATGAGCAGTTCTTC. Its protein is CASSHPGLGPYNEQFF.

This clonotype appeared many times. The chain employs TRBV19 and TRBJ2-5; tentative D call: TRBD2 (6 bases). CDR1 is LNHDA, CDR2 SQIVND, per germline (reference sequence). The CDR3 loop spans 14 amino acids. The V gene lost 10 bases and the J gene lost 5 bases, with 20 bases spanning the gap. CDR3 in DNA: TGTGCCACTACGCCTCGGGACTCCCAGGAGACCCAGTACTTC. Protein product: CATTPRDSQETQYF.

As for this clonotype: A much bigger clone sits one base away, suggesting this may be a read error. V is TRBV20-1 and J is TRBJ1-1, with D tentatively TRBD1 (6 bases). This CDR3 is 16 amino acids long. From germline, CDR1 is DFQATT and CDR2 SNEGSKA (reference sequence). V shed 7 bases and J shed 3 bases, with 24 bases lying between them. CDR3 coding DNA: TGCAGTGGCAAAGACGGGGGCGACGCTATGGACACTGAAGCTTTCTTT. This encodes CSGKDGGDAMDTEAFF.

This clonotype was seen many times. The rearrangement joins TRBV25-1 to TRBJ2-1; 8 nucleotides match TRBD2. V was clipped by 10 bases and J by 2 bases; unmatched bases: 10. Germline V gives CDR1 MGHDK, CDR2 SYGVNS. This CDR3 has 15 amino acids. The CDR3 nucleotides read TGTGCCACCCAAGGGGTCGGGAGGGCCTACAATGAGCAGTTCTTC. It codes for CATQGVGRAYNEQFF.